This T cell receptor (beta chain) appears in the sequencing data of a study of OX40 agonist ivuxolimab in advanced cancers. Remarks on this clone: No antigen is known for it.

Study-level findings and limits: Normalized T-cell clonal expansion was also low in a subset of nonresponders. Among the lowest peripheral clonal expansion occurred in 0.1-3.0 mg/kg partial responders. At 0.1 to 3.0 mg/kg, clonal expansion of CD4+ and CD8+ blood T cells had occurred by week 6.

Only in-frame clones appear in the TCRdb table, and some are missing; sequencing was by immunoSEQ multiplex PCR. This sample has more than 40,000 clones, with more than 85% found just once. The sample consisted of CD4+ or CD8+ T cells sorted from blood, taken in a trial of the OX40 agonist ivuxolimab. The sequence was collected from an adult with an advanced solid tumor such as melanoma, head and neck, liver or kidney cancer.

The chain's CDR3 is CASSIGQGWEEETQYF. The CDR3 bases are TGTGCCAGCAGCATCGGACAGGGGTGGGAGGAAGAGACCCAGTACTTC. The chain has TRBV9 and TRBJ2-5, with 9 nucleotides matching TRBD1. With V trimmed by 4 bases and J by 3 bases, 10 bases remained unmatched. The CDR3 totals 16 residues. Germline V CDR1 and CDR2: SGDLS, YYNGEE.